This entry lists 20 T cell receptor beta chains sequenced from one sample in a study of cytomegalovirus exposure and HLA in healthy donors. Amplification used 60 Vbeta primers and 13 Jbeta primers. The repertoire was sequenced with immunoSEQ multiplex PCR; TCRdb's copy has only in-frame clones and lacks some. This table has approximately 150,000 clones, approximately 71% appearing once. Sequenced input: PBMCs. The receptors come from a man under 40 in good health and CMV-seropositive.

The J gene is TRBJ1-2, the V gene TRBV7-3; the match to TRBD1 covers 7 bases. The germline V gene encodes CDR1 SGHTA and CDR2 FQGTGA. The CDR3 length is 15 residues. V shed 5 bases, J shed 4 bases, and the junction held 10 bases outside the gene matches. The CDR3 region has the DNA TGTGCCAGCAGCCCCCAGGGGGGTTTTGCCTATGGCTACACCTTC. Translating it yields CASSPQGGFAYGYTF.

The V gene is TRBV5-4, the J gene TRBJ2-5; D uncertain. CDR3 length equals 13 residues. The germline V and J ends were trimmed by 3 bases and 3 bases, with 9 bases remaining between them. Germline V gene data show CDR1 as SGHNT and CDR2 as YYREEE (reference sequence). CDR3 region: CASSSQREETQYF. The CDR3 DNA reads as TGTGCCAGCAGCTCCCAAAGAGAAGAGACCCAGTACTTC.

The chain has TRBV4-2 and TRBJ1-4, with D possibly being TRBD1 (5 bases). CDR1 and CDR2 from the germline V gene are LGHNA and YNFKEQ. The CDR3 is 15 residues long. Deletions cut 3 bases from V and 8 bases from J, with 16 bases between. This CDR3 is CASSHPQGIGEKLFF. The CDR3 nucleotides read TGTGCCAGCAGCCACCCGCAGGGTATAGGAGAAAAACTGTTTTTT.

In its sample, this clone was seen once. The rearrangement links TRBV2 to TRBJ1-5, with D tentatively TRBD1 (6 bases). Germline values: CDR1 SNHLY, CDR2 FYNNEI. The CDR3 totals 14 residues. The ends were cut back, 5 bases at V and 5 bases at J, with 13 bases in the middle. The CDR3 sequence: CASSTGNNDQPQHF. In nucleotides, the CDR3 is TGTGCCAGCAGTACAGGGAATAATGATCAGCCCCAGCATTTT.

This chain connects TRBV5-1 to TRBJ2-1; TRBD2 matches at 9 bases. Trimming removed 4 bases from V and 6 bases from J; junction bases left unmatched: 11. The V gene's germline CDR1 is SGHRS and CDR2 YFSETQ. The CDR3 runs to 16 residues. The CDR3 DNA reads as TGCGCCAGCAGCAGGGGCGCTAGCGGGATTGGCAATGAGCAGTTCTTC. It is translated as CASSRGASGIGNEQFF.

The chain joins TRBV30 to TRBJ2-1, with 7 bases lining up with TRBD2. The CDR3 is 14 residues long. The germline V gene encodes CDR1 GTSNPN and CDR2 SVGIG (reference sequence). V gave up 2 bases and J gave up 3 bases; unmatched junction bases: 4. CDR3 protein: CAWSSKRGYNEQFF. In DNA form, the CDR3 reads TGTGCCTGGAGTTCAAAGCGGGGCTACAATGAGCAGTTCTTC.

This chain joins TRBV27 and TRBJ2-4; D might be TRBD1 (5 bases). Germline values: CDR1 MNHEY, CDR2 SMNVEV (reference sequence). This CDR3 has 15 amino acids. V gave up 5 bases and J gave up 2 bases, with 13 bases separating them. The CDR3 is CASSPGSLTKNIQYF. The CDR3 nucleotides are TGTGCCAGCAGTCCAGGGTCCCTAACCAAAAACATTCAGTACTTC.

The V and J genes are TRBV4-1 and TRBJ2-1, with 7 bases fitting TRBD2. Per the germline V gene, CDR1 is MGHRA and CDR2 is YSYEKL. With 0 bases clipped from V and 7 bases from J, the junction kept 9 bases outside the gene matches. The CDR3 length is 16 residues. The CDR3 spells CASSQEGRARSNEQFF. The CDR3 nucleotides read TGCGCCAGCAGCCAAGAGGGGAGGGCTAGGAGTAATGAGCAGTTCTTC.

J is TRBJ1-4 and V is TRBV6-5; D is perhaps TRBD1 (6 bases). This CDR3 region has 16 residues. From germline, CDR1 is MNHEY and CDR2 SVGAGI. V was cut by 0 bases and J by 5 bases, with 13 bases left in between. This chain's CDR3 is CASSYSGHQKNEKLFF. The CDR3 nucleotides are TGTGCCAGCAGTTACTCGGGACACCAGAAGAATGAAAAACTGTTTTTT.

The count of this clone is one. This chain connects TRBV27 to TRBJ1-1; D is unclear. The germline V and J ends were trimmed by 1 base and 0 bases, with 6 bases remaining between them. CDR3 length equals 14 residues. Germline CDR1 is MNHEY and CDR2 is SMNVEV (reference sequence). For the CDR3, the DNA is TGTGCCAGCAGTTTATTTGGAGTGAACACTGAAGCTTTCTTT. Translating it yields CASSLFGVNTEAFF.

This chain joins TRBV6-1 and TRBJ1-1; maybe TRBD1 (5 bases). Germline V gene sequence: CDR1 MNHNS, CDR2 SASEGT. V lost 4 bases to trimming and J lost 0 bases, with 9 bases between them. The CDR3 runs 14 residues. The CDR3 nucleotides read TGTGCCAGCAGTGGGGCAGGGCTGAACACTGAAGCTTTCTTT. Translation: CASSGAGLNTEAFF.

This clone came up a few times. The J gene is TRBJ2-5, the V gene TRBV9, with D perhaps matching TRBD2 (5 bases). This CDR3 is built from 16 residues. In germline, CDR1 is SGDLS, CDR2 YYNGEE. V lost 0 bases and J 4 bases, leaving 16 bases between the germline ends. CDR3 nucleotides: TGTGCCAGCAGCGTAGCTAGCACCAAGAGAGGAGAGACCCAGTACTTC. This sequence encodes CASSVASTKRGETQYF.

The chain couples TRBV18 to TRBJ2-1; 11 nucleotides line up with TRBD2. The V segment lost 4 bases and the J segment 3 bases; nucleotides outside the gene matches: 2. Germline V lookup: CDR1 KGHSH, CDR2 LQKENI. CDR3 length: 15 amino acids. CDR3 residues: CASSLGTSGYNEQFF. The CDR3 nucleotides read TGTGCCAGCTCACTCGGGACTAGCGGCTACAATGAGCAGTTCTTC.

This clone was recorded once. This chain links TRBV27 with TRBJ1-2; 9 bases agree with TRBD1. This CDR3 comprises 14 residues. V lost 5 bases, J lost 6 bases, and 7 bases stayed unmatched. Germline loops: CDR1 MNHEY, CDR2 SMNVEV (reference sequence). The CDR3 sequence: CASSPSHRGHGYTF. DNA for the CDR3: TGTGCCAGCAGTCCGTCACACAGGGGGCATGGCTACACCTTC.

V gene TRBV7-9 combines with J gene TRBJ1-5, with 10 bases identical to TRBD1. V was pared by 3 bases and J by 4 bases, with 3 bases of the junction left unmatched. The length of the CDR3 is 15 residues. Germline loops: CDR1 SEHNR, CDR2 FQNEAQ (reference sequence). CDR3 sequence reads: CASSFGTGENQPQHF. The CDR3 nucleotides are TGTGCCAGCAGCTTTGGGACAGGGGAGAATCAGCCCCAGCATTTT. The variable domain in full, with the rest retrieved from reference TRBV7-9 and TRBJ1-5, is DTGVSQNPRHKITKRGQNVTFRCDPISEHNRLYWYRQTLGQGPEFLTYFQNEAQLEKSRLLSDRFSAERPKGSFSTLEIQRTEQGDSAMYLCASSFGTGENQPQHFGDGTRLSIL.

This clone showed up just a few times. The genes are TRBV27 and TRBJ2-5; 9 bases fit TRBD1. The J call may not be correct, given that the DNA end is closer to TRBJ2-7. The V gene's germline CDR1 is MNHEY and CDR2 SMNVEV (reference sequence). The CDR3 has 12 amino acids. The CDR3 coding sequence is TGTGCCAGCAGGGGGACAGGGAACGAGCAGTACTTC. It translates to CASRGTGNEQYF.

The chain couples TRBV4-1 to TRBJ2-7; D is perhaps TRBD2 (5 bases). Trimming left V 3 bases short and J 0 bases short, with 12 bases between. Germline V CDR1 and CDR2: MGHRA, YSYEKL. The CDR3 is 15 residues long. CDR3 DNA: TGCGCCAGCAGCCAGACGTCGGGAACCTCCTACGAGCAGTACTTC. Amino acids: CASSQTSGTSYEQYF.

This rearrangement joins TRBV28 to TRBJ2-1, with 12 bases identical to TRBD2. The CDR3 contains 16 residues. The J segment lost 9 bases and the V segment lost 7 bases, leaving 13 bases of the junction unmatched. Germline CDR1 MDHEN, CDR2 SYDVKM. CDR3 amino acids: CASTLDLAGGLSEQFF. The CDR3 DNA follows: TGTGCCAGCACCCTTGACCTAGCGGGAGGGCTGAGTGAGCAGTTCTTC. Full variable domain (rest looked up from reference TRBV28 and TRBJ2-1): DVKVTQSSRYLVKRTGEKVFLECVQDMDHENMFWYRQDPGLGLRLIYFSYDVKMKEKGDIPEGYSVSREKKERFSLILESASTNQTSMYLCASTLDLAGGLSEQFFGPGTRLTVL.

This clone has only one observation. The chain links TRBV6-1 to TRBJ2-7; 13 nucleotides agree with TRBD2. The CDR3 loop spans 18 amino acids. V lost 1 base and J lost 3; bases outside the gene matches: 9. CDR1 and CDR2 from the germline V gene are MNHNS and SASEGT. DNA for the CDR3: TGTGCCAGCAGTGAAGTGGGACTAGCGGGATCCCTCCTCTACGAGCAGTACTTC. This gives the protein CASSEVGLAGSLLYEQYF.

The V and J genes are TRBV5-1 and TRBJ1-1; tentative D call: TRBD1 (5 bases). The CDR3 contains 13 residues. The V end lost 4 bases, the J end lost 9 bases, and 16 bases lay between the germline ends. In germline, CDR1 is SGHRS, CDR2 YFSETQ. The CDR3 nucleotides read TGCGCCAGCAGCCGAGCCGGGACTAAGAAAGCTTTCTTT. This sequence encodes CASSRAGTKKAFF.